This T cell receptor (beta chain) was sequenced in a study of shared clonotypes between healthy human individuals. Several immunoSEQ 96-well plates shared each subset's DNA, each plate a replicate. The assay was immunoSEQ multiplex PCR, and TCRdb's table has in-frame clones only and misses some. The sample carries more than 900,000 clones, around 78% recorded once. CDR3 length: 16 residues. CDR1 and CDR2 from the germline V gene are SGHRS and YFSETQ. V lost 4 bases and J 0 bases, leaving 13 bases between the germline ends. The chain joins TRBV5-1 to TRBJ2-2; the D gene is possibly TRBD1 (6 bases). The sample was memory CD4+ T cells from PBMCs. Subset in this sample: CD45RA-negative fraction. This TCR was recovered from a man between 18 and 35 years old in good health. Some clones in this sample may be carry-over from other donors' samples. CDR3 sequence: CASSKPGTTNTGELFF. The CDR3 coding sequence is TGCGCCAGCAGCAAACCCGGGACAACGAACACCGGGGAGCTGTTTTTT.